The clone carrying this T cell receptor (beta chain) showed up just a few times. The data originate from a study of blood T cells in healthy people across ages. The CDR3 is made up of 11 amino acids. Germline values: CDR1 DFQATT, CDR2 SNEGSKA (reference sequence). The use of a sample-barcoded 5' primer and a J-beta primer mix characterized a second PCR of 7 to 11 cycles. Each CDR3 protein is one row after TCRdb ran MiXCR on the 5' RACE reads. Of roughly 680,000 distinct CDR3 sequences in the sample, 20% to 25% were seen once. The TCR comes from a man in his 70s in good health. Sequenced: blood. J is TRBJ2-5 and V is TRBV20-1; possibly TRBD2 for D (5 bases). The J call may be incorrect, as the DNA end agrees better with TRBJ2-7. CDR3 sequence: CSATGLDEQYF. For the CDR3, the DNA is TGCAGTGCAACCGGACTTGACGAGCAGTACTTC.